This T cell receptor (beta chain) was sequenced in a study of T-cell memory formation after mild COVID-19. Notes on this clonotype: Its specificity is unknown.

Broader study findings: Clones contracting day 15 to 85 were balanced CD4/CD8; later expanders leaned CD4+.

Looked up from germline, CDR1 is SNHLY and CDR2 is FYNNEI. The V segment lost 3 bases and the J segment 3 bases; nucleotides outside the gene matches: 13. There are 17 residues in the CDR3. Via MiXCR, TCRdb re-called the 5' RACE reads, giving one row per CDR3 protein. The data contain about 190,000 distinct CDR3 sequences, about 22% of them singletons. This chain links TRBV2 with TRBJ1-2; TRBD1 aligns across 7 bases. The sequence came from an adult woman who had mild COVID-19 (a few samples of this study predate the infection). Cell type and time point are not known. Sequenced: PBMCs or a T cell subset sorted from them (not recorded which). As DNA, the CDR3 is TGTGCCAGCAGTGACCCAGGGGGGCCTCATAGAGACTATGGCTACACCTTC. This gives the protein CASSDPGGPHRDYGYTF.